The 25 T cell receptor beta chains reported below all come from one sample, sequenced in a study of blood T cell repertoires in COVID-19. Repertoires were generated with immunoSEQ multiplex PCR, while TCRdb's copy carries only in-frame clones and drops some. Here the sample spans some 86,000 clones, around 93% being singletons. Input material: peripheral blood. These receptors were obtained from a human donor with active COVID-19. The donor label of this sample is uncertain.

The chain combines TRBV7-9 with TRBJ2-1, with D unclear. Trimming removed 3 bases at V and 8 bases at J, with 11 bases between. The CDR3 totals 13 residues. The germline CDR1 and CDR2 sequences are SEHNR and FQNEAQ (reference sequence). The CDR3, as DNA: TGTGCCAGCAGCTTCCCCCTGTCCCATGAGCAGTTCTTC. Translation: CASSFPLSHEQFF.

The genes are TRBV6-6 and TRBJ1-6; TRBD1 agrees at 9 bases. The V and J ends lost 2 bases and 9 bases, in that order; junction bases with no gene match: 5. The length of the CDR3 is 15 residues. The germline CDR1 and CDR2 sequences are MNHNY and SVGAGI (reference sequence). The CDR3 spells CASSYAGQGGSPLHF. In nucleotides, the CDR3 is TGTGCCAGCAGTTACGCGGGACAGGGAGGTTCACCCCTCCACTTT.

This chain joins TRBV6-5 and TRBJ2-1; TRBD2 aligns across 10 bases. The V gene's germline CDR1 is MNHEY and CDR2 SVGAGI. V lost 2 bases and J lost 7; bases outside the gene matches: 5. The CDR3 is 15 residues long. CDR3 protein: CASSYGTSVKNEQFF. The CDR3 coding sequence is TGTGCCAGCAGTTACGGGACTAGCGTAAAGAATGAGCAGTTCTTC.

The rearrangement joins TRBV9 to TRBJ2-3; 12 bases are a match to TRBD2. This CDR3 is 16 amino acids long. Unmatched junction bases numbered 9, after V lost 4 bases and J lost 6 bases. Germline V lookup: CDR1 SGDLS, CDR2 YYNGEE. In DNA form, the CDR3 reads TGTGCCAGCAGCTCGACACTAGCGGGGGGATTCGATACGCAGTATTTT. Translation gives CASSSTLAGGFDTQYF.

The chain couples TRBV5-8 to TRBJ2-3; 8 bases agree with TRBD2. Germline CDR1 SGHTS, CDR2 YDEGEE. This CDR3 is built from 14 residues. V dropped 3 bases and J dropped 4; count of bases not matched to a gene: 4. The CDR3 protein is CASSSGLGADTQYF. The CDR3 coding sequence is TGTGCCAGCAGCTCGGGACTAGGGGCAGATACGCAGTATTTT.

This chain uses TRBV20-1 with TRBJ2-7; no reliable D call. This CDR3 is built from 11 residues. The V end was cut by 1 base, the J end by 4 bases, with 5 bases between. The germline V gene has CDR1 DFQATT and CDR2 SNEGSKA (reference sequence). CDR3 sequence: CSARAHYEQYF. The CDR3, as DNA: TGCAGTGCTAGAGCCCATTACGAGCAGTACTTC.

This chain connects TRBV4-1 to TRBJ2-2; D is ambiguous. V was pared by 1 base and J by 5 bases, with 8 bases between. CDR1 and CDR2 (germline): MGHRA, YSYEKL. CDR3 length equals 14 residues. Here the CDR3 reads CASSQGQWTGELFF. CDR3 in DNA: TGCGCCAGCAGCCAAGGGCAATGGACCGGGGAGCTGTTTTTT.

The V gene is TRBV18, the J gene TRBJ1-1; tentative D call: TRBD1 (6 bases). This CDR3 contains 14 residues. Trimming removed 4 bases at V and 6 bases at J, with 15 bases between. Per germline, CDR1 KGHSH and CDR2 LQKENI. The chain's CDR3 is CASSQSGAGAEAFF. In DNA form, the CDR3 reads TGTGCCAGCTCACAGTCAGGGGCCGGAGCTGAAGCTTTCTTT.

This chain uses TRBV7-2 with TRBJ2-2; 10 bases are shared with TRBD2. The CDR3 contains 17 residues. V shed 1 base and J 8 bases; nucleotides not matched to a gene: 10. Germline CDR1 reads SGHTA; CDR2 reads FQGNSA. The CDR3 loop is CASSLDGSSGGAGELFF. The CDR3 DNA follows: TGTGCCAGCAGCTTAGATGGGTCTAGCGGGGGAGCGGGGGAGCTGTTTTTT. The variable domain in full, completed from reference TRBV7-2 and TRBJ2-2, reads GAGVSQSPSNKVTEKGKDVELRCDPISGHTALYWYRQSLGQGLEFLIYFQGNSAPDKSGLPSDRFSAERTGGSVSTLTIQRTQQEDSAVYLCASSLDGSSGGAGELFFGEGSRLTVL.

The genes are TRBV7-2 and TRBJ1-5, with D uncertain. CDR1 and CDR2 (germline): SGHTA, FQGNSA. V lost 1 base, J lost 4 bases, and 2 bases lay in between. The length of the CDR3 is 12 residues. This CDR3 reads CASSLVNQPQHF. In DNA, the CDR3 is TGTGCCAGCAGCTTAGTAAATCAGCCCCAGCATTTT.

The chain couples TRBV6-4 to TRBJ2-1; 10 nucleotides match TRBD1. Germline-derived CDR1 and CDR2 are MRHNA and SNTAGT. The CDR3 runs 15 residues. After removal of 4 bases from V and 2 bases from J, the junction contained 2 bases not matched to a gene. CDR3: CASSGTGGAYNEQFF. The CDR3 nucleotides read TGTGCCAGCAGTGGGACAGGGGGGGCCTACAATGAGCAGTTCTTC.

This sequence joins TRBV24-1 and TRBJ2-3; TRBD1 agrees at 10 bases. After removal of 3 bases from V and 3 bases from J, the junction contained 11 bases not matched to a gene. The CDR3 consists of 18 residues. The germline gives CDR1 KGHDR, CDR2 SFDVKD. The DNA of the CDR3 is TGTGCCACCAGTGATAATATTTTAGGGACAGGGGATACAGATACGCAGTATTTT. This translates into CATSDNILGTGDTDTQYF.

V usage is TRBV7-8 and J usage is TRBJ2-7; weak D call: TRBD1 (5 bases). Trimming removed 2 bases from V and 1 base from J, with 9 bases in between. Looked up from germline, CDR1 is SGHVS and CDR2 is FQNEAQ. CDR3 length: 14 residues. The CDR3 spells CASSLLAGSYEQYF. The CDR3 bases are TGTGCCAGCAGCTTACTCGCAGGGTCCTACGAGCAGTACTTC.

This chain connects TRBV7-9 to TRBJ2-7; 8 bases align to TRBD2. Germline CDR1 reads SEHNR; CDR2 reads FQNEAQ (reference sequence). Losses at the gene ends were 5 bases for V and 4 bases for J; bases not matched to a gene: 10. The CDR3 length is 15 residues. In nucleotides, the CDR3 is TGTGCCAGCAGCCCCGGAGCGGGGGATGTTTACGAGCAGTACTTC. It translates to CASSPGAGDVYEQYF.

V is TRBV29-1 and J is TRBJ2-2; 7 bases agree with TRBD1. Germline CDR1 reads SQVTM; CDR2 reads ANQGSEA. CDR3 length equals 12 residues. The J segment lost 6 bases and the V segment lost 6 bases, leaving 4 bases of the junction unmatched. The CDR3 DNA follows: TGCAGCGTAAACAGGGGTTCCGGGGAGCTGTTTTTT. This encodes CSVNRGSGELFF.

This chain joins TRBV11-2 and TRBJ2-3; 9 nucleotides agree with TRBD2. V lost 5 bases to trimming and J lost 5 bases; unmatched junction nucleotides: 11. The CDR3 sequence is 16 residues long. Germline V gene sequence: CDR1 SGHAT, CDR2 FQNNGV. The DNA of the CDR3 is TGTGCCAGCAGCGCGGGCACTGGCGGGGGGGAAGATACGCAGTATTTT. Translating gives CASSAGTGGGEDTQYF.

The V gene is TRBV2, the J gene TRBJ1-1, with a possible D match to TRBD1 (5 bases). CDR1 SNHLY and CDR2 FYNNEI come from the germline V gene. V dropped 0 bases and J dropped 2 bases, with 10 bases sitting between them. The CDR3 extends over 15 amino acids. CDR3 sequence reads: CASSEAPGGNTEAFF. DNA of the CDR3: TGTGCCAGCAGTGAAGCTCCGGGGGGAAACACTGAAGCTTTCTTT. The whole variable domain, filled in from reference TRBV2 and TRBJ1-1, reads EPEVTQTPSHQVTQMGQEVILRCVPISNHLYFYWYRQILGQKVEFLVSFYNNEISEKSEIFDDQFSVERPDGSNFTLKIRSTKLEDSAMYFCASSEAPGGNTEAFFGQGTRLTVV.

CDR3 sequence reads: CASSQEGLTSEQFF. The CDR3 DNA follows: TGCGCCAGCAGCCAGGAGGGGCTTACGAGTGAGCAGTTCTTC. V and J are TRBV5-1 and TRBJ2-1; D is possibly TRBD2 (6 bases). This CDR3 contains 14 residues. In germline, CDR1 is SGHRS, CDR2 YFSETQ. Between the trimmed V and J ends, which lost 4 bases and 9 bases, there was a span of 17 bases.

The chain couples TRBV6-1 to TRBJ2-7, with a weak D call TRBD1 (6 bases). The V gene lost 2 bases and the J gene lost 2 bases, with 13 bases spanning the gap. CDR3 length: 15 residues. CDR1 and CDR2 from the germline V gene are MNHNS and SASEGT. CDR3 in DNA: TGTGCCAGCAGTGAAAAGGCAGGGGCCCCCTACGAGCAGTACTTC. Amino acid sequence: CASSEKAGAPYEQYF.

The chain carries TRBV7-3 and TRBJ2-2; the match to TRBD2 covers 9 bases. Trimming removed 5 bases from V and 4 bases from J; junction bases left unmatched: 8. Germline V gene data show CDR1 as SGHTA and CDR2 as FQGTGA. The CDR3 has 16 amino acids. The CDR3 loop is CASSPSGGILTGELFF. The CDR3 region has the DNA TGTGCCAGCAGCCCGAGCGGGGGGATACTCACCGGGGAGCTGTTTTTT.

The CDR3 DNA reads as TGTGCCAGCAGCTTGGCCGGGACAGAGGGAGACACCGGGGAGCTGTTTTTT. Amino acids: CASSLAGTEGDTGELFF. The genes are TRBV5-6 and TRBJ2-2, with 7 nucleotides matching TRBD1. CDR1 is SGHDT and CDR2 is YYEEEE in the germline V gene. The CDR3 has 17 residues. Trimming at V came to 0 bases and at J to 3 bases, leaving 8 bases not matched to a gene.

V usage is TRBV25-1 and J usage is TRBJ2-5; 8 bases map to TRBD2. The V gene end was trimmed by 7 bases and the J gene end by 4 bases; junction bases not matched to a gene: 8. The germline V gene has CDR1 MGHDK and CDR2 SYGVNS. This CDR3 is 14 amino acids long. The CDR3: CASTSGLGVETQYF. Written as DNA, the CDR3 is TGTGCCAGCACTAGCGGGCTTGGAGTAGAGACCCAGTACTTC.

J is TRBJ1-2 and V is TRBV19; maybe TRBD1 (6 bases). The V end lost 3 bases, the J end lost 6 bases, and 17 bases lay between the germline ends. The germline gives CDR1 LNHDA, CDR2 SQIVND (reference sequence). The CDR3 runs 15 residues. The CDR3 DNA follows: TGTGCCAGTAGTATCCTTGGGACATATCGGGATGGCTACACCTTC. Translation: CASSILGTYRDGYTF.

This rearrangement joins TRBV3-1 (or the pseudogene TRBV3-2) to TRBJ1-1, with D perhaps TRBD1 (5 bases). Germline V gene data show CDR1 as LGHDT and CDR2 as YNNKEL (reference sequence). Trimming took 4 bases from V and 0 from J, leaving 12 bases between them. This CDR3 has 15 residues. In nucleotides, the CDR3 is TGTGCCAGCAGCCCGGGACTGGGATTGAACACTGAAGCTTTCTTT. This encodes CASSPGLGLNTEAFF.

The V and J genes are TRBV6-2 or TRBV6-3 and TRBJ2-3, with 10 nucleotides matching TRBD2. Trimming removed 6 bases from V and 10 bases from J; junction bases left unmatched: 19. CDR1 MNHEY and CDR2 SVGEGT come from the germline V gene. The CDR3 has 17 amino acids. The chain's CDR3 is CASSHPVSGTSASAQYF. Here the CDR3 DNA reads TGTGCCAGCAGCCACCCTGTTTCTGGGACTAGCGCGTCGGCGCAGTATTTT.